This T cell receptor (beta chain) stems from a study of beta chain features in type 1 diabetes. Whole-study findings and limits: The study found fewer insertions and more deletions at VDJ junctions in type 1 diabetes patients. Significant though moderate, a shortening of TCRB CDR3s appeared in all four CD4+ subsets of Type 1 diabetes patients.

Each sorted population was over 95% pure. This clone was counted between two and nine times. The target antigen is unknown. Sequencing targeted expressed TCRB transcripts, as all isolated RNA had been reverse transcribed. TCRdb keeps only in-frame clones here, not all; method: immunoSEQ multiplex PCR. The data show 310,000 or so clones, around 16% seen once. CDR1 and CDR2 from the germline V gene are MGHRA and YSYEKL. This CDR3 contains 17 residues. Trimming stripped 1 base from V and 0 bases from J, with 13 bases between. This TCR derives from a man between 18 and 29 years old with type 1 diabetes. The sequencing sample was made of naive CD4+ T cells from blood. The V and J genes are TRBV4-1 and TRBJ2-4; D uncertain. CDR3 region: CASSQGTAELAKNIQYF. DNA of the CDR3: TGCGCCAGCAGCCAAGGCACCGCGGAACTAGCCAAAAACATTCAGTACTTC.